One and the same sample provided the 30 T cell receptor beta chains below, sequenced in a study of blood T cell repertoires in COVID-19. Method: immunoSEQ multiplex PCR; TCRdb's copy keeps in-frame clones and lacks some. The data contain 45,000 or so clones, around nine tenths of them singletons. Specimen: peripheral blood. Receptor source: a middle-aged man with COVID-19, enrolled during active disease.

This sequence joins TRBV28 and TRBJ1-3; no clear D. The CDR3 has 16 amino acids. Germline V lookup: CDR1 MDHEN, CDR2 SYDVKM. Trimming removed 5 bases from V and 0 bases from J, with 14 bases in between. CDR3 protein: CASSPPGVLSGNTIYF. The CDR3 DNA reads TGTGCCAGCAGTCCCCCCGGGGTTCTCTCTGGAAACACCATATATTTT.

V gene TRBV11-2 combines with J gene TRBJ1-2, with 9 bases identical to TRBD1. Unmatched junction bases numbered 5, after V lost 2 bases and J lost 7 bases. This CDR3 region has 14 residues. CDR1 is SGHAT and CDR2 is FQNNGV in the germline V gene. The CDR3 sequence is CASSLSGTGTGYTF. CDR3 sequence (DNA): TGTGCCAGCAGCTTATCCGGGACAGGGACTGGCTACACCTTC.

This clone was found a few times. This chain connects TRBV6-5 to TRBJ1-1; a possible D gene is TRBD1 (6 bases). The V and J ends lost 5 bases and 3 bases respectively, with 13 bases between them. CDR3 length: 14 amino acids. CDR1 is MNHEY and CDR2 is SVGAGI in the germline V gene. CDR3 region: CASSKITGYTEAFF. CDR3 coding DNA: TGTGCCAGCAGTAAAATCACAGGGTACACTGAAGCTTTCTTT.

The table lists this clone with a few counts. The rearrangement uses TRBV5-5 and TRBJ2-3, with 8 bases lining up with TRBD1. With 3 bases clipped from V and 1 base from J, the junction kept 4 bases outside the gene matches. CDR3 size: 15 residues. The germline gives CDR1 SGHKS, CDR2 YYEKEE (reference sequence). The CDR3 reads CASSWQGAGTDTQYF. The CDR3, as DNA: TGTGCCAGCAGCTGGCAGGGGGCTGGCACAGATACGCAGTATTTT.

V gene TRBV10-1 combines with J gene TRBJ2-7; possibly TRBD2 for D (5 bases). The CDR3 has 13 amino acids. Looked up from germline, CDR1 is WNHNN and CDR2 is SYGVQD (reference sequence). Trimming pared 0 bases from V and 5 bases from J, leaving 8 bases between. Here the CDR3 DNA reads TGCGCCAGCAGTGAGTCCATTAGCGACGAGCAGTACTTC. It specifies CASSESISDEQYF.

This chain joins TRBV5-1 and TRBJ2-7; possible D gene TRBD2, 7 bases. The CDR3 consists of 14 residues. Trimming took 2 bases from V and 2 from J, leaving 11 bases between them. Germline loops: CDR1 SGHRS, CDR2 YFSETQ. The CDR3, as DNA: TGCGCCAGCAGCTTCGGGGGGCACACCTACGAGCAGTACTTC. Amino acids: CASSFGGHTYEQYF.

The rearrangement joins TRBV2 to TRBJ1-4; 9 nucleotides line up with TRBD1. The V segment lost 6 bases and the J segment 5 bases; nucleotides outside the gene matches: 7. Germline V lookup: CDR1 SNHLY, CDR2 FYNNEI. The CDR3 runs to 15 residues. The CDR3 here is CASSGTGTGNEKLFF. CDR3 coding DNA: TGTGCCAGCAGCGGAACCGGGACAGGGAATGAAAAACTGTTTTTT.

The chain links TRBV6-1 to TRBJ1-1; tentatively, D is TRBD1 (6 bases). This CDR3 has 16 residues. V lost 4 bases and J 0 bases, leaving 15 bases between the germline ends. Germline lookup yields CDR1 MNHNS and CDR2 SASEGT. CDR3 DNA: TGTGCCAGCAGTGCGGGGGGGGCGGTTATGAACACTGAAGCTTTCTTT. Encoded protein: CASSAGGAVMNTEAFF.

V and J are TRBV7-8 and TRBJ1-4; D gene uncertain. Looked up from germline, CDR1 is SGHVS and CDR2 is FQNEAQ. V shed 0 bases and J shed 8 bases, with 13 bases lying between them. This CDR3 region has 15 residues. CDR3 DNA sequence: TGTGCCAGCAGCTTAGCGCTTTTTGGGGAGGAAAAACTGTTTTTT. Its protein is CASSLALFGEEKLFF.

The chain has TRBV11-1 and TRBJ1-1; D not resolved. CDR1 is SGHAT, CDR2 FQDESV, per germline (reference sequence). The length of the CDR3 is 13 residues. The V and J ends lost 5 bases and 6 bases respectively, with 13 bases between them. This CDR3 is CASSPHTIAEAFF. The CDR3 DNA sequence: TGTGCCAGCAGCCCCCATACTATCGCTGAAGCTTTCTTT. Filled out from reference TRBV11-1 and TRBJ1-1, the complete variable domain reads EAEVAQSPRYKITEKSQAVAFWCDPISGHATLYWYRQILGQGPELLVQFQDESVVDDSQLPKDRFSAERLKGVDSTLKIQPAELGDSAMYLCASSPHTIAEAFFGQGTRLTVV.

This clone was seen a single time. The CDR3 loop reads CASSYRTGFYGYTF. The CDR3 region has the DNA TGTGCCAGCAGTTACAGGACAGGGTTCTATGGCTACACCTTC. This chain joins TRBV6-5 and TRBJ1-2, with 8 positions matching TRBD1. Germline lookup yields CDR1 MNHEY and CDR2 SVGAGI. The CDR3 length is 14 residues. V lost 2 bases and J lost 4; bases outside the gene matches: 3.

The rearrangement uses TRBV19 and TRBJ2-4, with TRBD1 identical over 11 bases. The CDR3 loop spans 17 amino acids. V gave up 1 base and J gave up 6 bases; unmatched junction bases: 8. Germline values: CDR1 LNHDA, CDR2 SQIVND (reference sequence). This CDR3 reads CASSIGMWDRGRNIQYF. The CDR3 bases are TGTGCCAGTAGTATAGGGATGTGGGACAGGGGGAGAAACATTCAGTACTTC. Full variable domain (remainder filled in from reference TRBV19 and TRBJ2-4): DGGITQSPKYLFRKEGQNVTLSCEQNLNHDAMYWYRQDPGQGLRLIYYSQIVNDFQKGDIAEGYSVSREKKESFPLTVTSAQKNPTAFYLCASSIGMWDRGRNIQYFGAGTRLSVL.

The chain links TRBV25-1 to TRBJ2-7; tentative D call: TRBD2 (6 bases). Germline V gene lookup returns CDR1 MGHDK and CDR2 SYGVNS. V dropped 4 bases and J dropped 3 bases, with 7 bases sitting between them. The CDR3 covers 12 residues. The CDR3 bases are TGTGCCAGCAGTGTCGGGGGCTACGAGCAGTACTTC. Translated: CASSVGGYEQYF.

This clone was seen just once. This chain links TRBV15 with TRBJ1-3; a weak D match, TRBD1 (5 bases). V lost 2 bases, J lost 4 bases, and 9 bases lay in between. Germline assignment: CDR1 LNHNV and CDR2 YYDKDF (reference sequence). The CDR3 spans 14 residues. The DNA of the CDR3 is TGTGCCACCAGCAGACAGGGTGCCGGAAACACCATATATTTT. This sequence encodes CATSRQGAGNTIYF. The whole variable domain, remainder taken from reference TRBV15 and TRBJ1-3, is DAMVIQNPRYQVTQFGKPVTLSCSQTLNHNVMYWYQQKSSQAPKLLFHYYDKDFNNEADTPDNFQSRRPNTSFCFLDIRSPGLGDTAMYLCATSRQGAGNTIYFGEGSWLTVV.

The chain links TRBV3-1 (or the pseudogene TRBV3-2) to TRBJ2-1, with 9 bases aligning to TRBD1. CDR1 is LGHDT and CDR2 is YNNKEL in the germline V gene (reference sequence). The CDR3 is made up of 17 amino acids. V lost 1 base and J lost 8; bases outside the gene matches: 12. The CDR3 DNA is TGTGCCAGCAGCCAAGTGTTTACGGGACAGGGTGCCGATGAGCAGTTCTTC. This gives the protein CASSQVFTGQGADEQFF.

The rearrangement uses TRBV5-4 and TRBJ2-1; a possible D gene is TRBD2 (6 bases). This CDR3 contains 15 residues. Between the trimmed V and J ends, which lost 0 bases and 10 bases, there was a span of 17 bases. Germline assignment: CDR1 SGHNT and CDR2 YYREEE (reference sequence). CDR3 in DNA: TGTGCCAGCAGCTTGGTCGGGGGTAGCACCTTAGAGCAGTTCTTC. It codes for CASSLVGGSTLEQFF.

This chain uses TRBV3-1 (or the pseudogene TRBV3-2) with TRBJ2-5; a weak D match, TRBD1 (5 bases). This CDR3 is 15 amino acids long. Trimming stripped 0 bases from V and 1 base from J, with 9 bases between. Germline CDR1 LGHDT, CDR2 YNNKEL (reference sequence). CDR3 DNA sequence: TGTGCCAGCAGCCAAGACGACAGTTCCCAAGAGACCCAGTACTTC. Translating it yields CASSQDDSSQETQYF.

The chain has TRBV3-1 (or the pseudogene TRBV3-2) and TRBJ1-3; no clear D. The CDR3 has 14 residues. Trimming left V 4 bases short and J 0 bases short, with 7 bases between. Germline CDR1 LGHDT, CDR2 YNNKEL (reference sequence). The chain's CDR3 is CASSRGNSGNTIYF. CDR3 nucleotides: TGTGCCAGCAGCCGCGGGAACTCTGGAAACACCATATATTTT.

V usage is TRBV3-1 (or the pseudogene TRBV3-2) and J usage is TRBJ2-5, with 10 bases identical to TRBD2. In germline, CDR1 is LGHDT, CDR2 YNNKEL (reference sequence). The CDR3 is 16 residues long. J lost 5 bases, V lost 4 bases, and 10 bases had no gene match. The CDR3 loop reads CASSRRAGGLGETQYF. The CDR3 coding sequence is TGTGCCAGCAGCCGCAGAGCGGGGGGGTTGGGGGAGACCCAGTACTTC.

The chain uses TRBV7-2 and TRBJ2-2; TRBD2 aligns across 12 bases. CDR1 SGHTA and CDR2 FQGNSA come from the germline V gene. V trimming: 4 bases; J trimming: 6 bases; junction bases outside the gene matches: 6. The CDR3 consists of 16 residues. Written as DNA, the CDR3 is TGTGCCAGCAGCTCCGAAGCTAGCGGGAGGGCCGGGGAGCTGTTTTTT. This gives the protein CASSSEASGRAGELFF.

The chain recombines TRBV19 with TRBJ2-3; TRBD1 agrees at 9 bases. Germline loops: CDR1 LNHDA, CDR2 SQIVND (reference sequence). The V gene end was trimmed by 5 bases and the J gene end by 6 bases; junction bases not matched to a gene: 9. The CDR3 runs to 15 residues. CDR3 loop: CASSEGQGAGDTQYF. The DNA of the CDR3 is TGTGCCAGTAGTGAGGGACAGGGAGCGGGGGATACGCAGTATTTT.

The chain recombines TRBV2 with TRBJ1-4; weak D call: TRBD1 (6 bases). CDR1 and CDR2 from the germline V gene are SNHLY and FYNNEI. There are 15 residues in the CDR3. Trimming removed 4 bases at V and 5 bases at J, with 14 bases between. CDR3 bases: TGTGCCAGCAGTGTGGGCGTCGGACAGAATGAAAAACTGTTTTTT. Translation: CASSVGVGQNEKLFF.

The DNA of the CDR3 is TGTGCCAGTAGTATAGAAGGGTTCGATCCTAGCGAGACAAACTACGAGCAGTACTTC. It encodes CASSIEGFDPSETNYEQYF. V usage is TRBV19 and J usage is TRBJ2-7; possibly TRBD2 for D (6 bases). CDR1 LNHDA and CDR2 SQIVND come from the germline V gene (reference sequence). The V end was cut by 0 bases, the J end by 3 bases, with 24 bases between. The CDR3 has 19 residues.

V and J are TRBV5-1 and TRBJ2-1, with 7 bases fitting TRBD1. CDR3 size: 19 residues. Germline assignment: CDR1 SGHRS and CDR2 YFSETQ. J gave up 8 bases and V 3 bases, and 23 bases lay outside the gene matches. The CDR3, as DNA: TGCGCCAGCAGCTCTGAGGGGGCACGGATTAGGTTCCAGGGCTATGAGCAGTTCTTC. Protein: CASSSEGARIRFQGYEQFF.

This clone turned up a few times. This chain connects TRBV2 to TRBJ1-4, with 7 bases fitting TRBD1. Germline CDR1 is SNHLY and CDR2 is FYNNEI. This CDR3 is built from 13 residues. With 11 bases clipped from V and 5 bases from J, the junction kept 8 bases outside the gene matches. CDR3: CAVPGQRNEKLFF. The CDR3 DNA reads TGTGCCGTTCCGGGACAGAGGAATGAAAAACTGTTTTTT.

The rearrangement links TRBV24-1 to TRBJ1-2; 8 nucleotides agree with TRBD1. The CDR3 is made up of 13 amino acids. J lost 4 bases, V lost 5 bases, and 2 bases had no gene match. Germline assignment: CDR1 KGHDR and CDR2 SFDVKD. CDR3 in amino acids: CATSGRGLYGYTF. The CDR3 region has the DNA TGTGCCACCAGTGGCAGGGGGCTCTATGGCTACACCTTC.

The CDR3 nucleotides are TGCGCCAGCAGACACCCGGCGGGGGACACAGATACGCAGTATTTT. Its translation: CASRHPAGDTDTQYF. This chain uses TRBV4-1 with TRBJ2-3; 7 bases line up with TRBD2. J gave up 2 bases and V 6 bases, and 8 bases lay outside the gene matches. This CDR3 spans 15 amino acids. Germline V gene data show CDR1 as MGHRA and CDR2 as YSYEKL.

This clone appeared a single time. The chain combines TRBV9 with TRBJ2-7, with TRBD2 identical over 7 bases. This CDR3 comprises 16 residues. Unmatched junction bases numbered 6, after V lost 0 bases and J lost 0 bases. CDR1 and CDR2 from the germline V gene are SGDLS and YYNGEE. The CDR3 DNA sequence: TGTGCCAGCAGCGTAGCTACAGGCGGGAGCTCCTACGAGCAGTACTTC. Translating gives CASSVATGGSSYEQYF.

This clone was found once. The V and J genes are TRBV11-3 and TRBJ2-7; 15 positions agree with TRBD2. The J segment lost 5 bases and the V segment lost 6 bases, leaving 14 bases of the junction unmatched. This CDR3 has 18 amino acids. CDR1 and CDR2 (germline): SGHNT, YENEEA. The CDR3: CASSSPGLAGGGPDEQYF. DNA of the CDR3: TGTGCCAGCAGTTCACCGGGACTAGCGGGAGGAGGGCCTGACGAGCAGTACTTC. The variable domain in full, with the rest retrieved from reference TRBV11-3 and TRBJ2-7, is EAGVVQSPRYKIIEKKQPVAFWCNPISGHNTLYWYLQNLGQGPELLIRYENEEAVDDSQLPKDRFSAERLKGVDSTLKIQPAELGDSAVYLCASSSPGLAGGGPDEQYFGPGTRLTVT.

The gene calls are TRBV5-1 and TRBJ2-3; 10 bases are a match to TRBD2. Germline trimming cut 5 bases from V and 0 bases from J; bases unmatched to any gene: 6. CDR3 size: 16 residues. Looked up from germline, CDR1 is SGHRS and CDR2 is YFSETQ. The CDR3 sequence: CASSEGLAPSTDTQYF. DNA for the CDR3: TGCGCCAGCAGTGAGGGACTAGCGCCTAGCACAGATACGCAGTATTTT.